Shown below are 13 T cell receptor beta chains from a single sample sequenced in a study of shared clonotypes between healthy human individuals (dated by TCRdb to about 2020). The library was made by the immunoSEQ multiplex PCR assay. TCRdb re-hosts the immuneACCESS table, in-frame sequences only. Its copies lack some clones; in the studies checked, an unresolved V gene accounts for under half of them, and the cause for the rest is not known. In this sample the table shows over 1.5 million clones, approximately 98% of which occur a single time. The ten largest clonotypes hold roughly 0.4% of the sample. The specimen sequenced was naive CD4+ T cells sorted from blood. The sample's cell subset or site label, decoded: CD45RA+ positively selected. The receptors were sampled from a man younger than 40 in good health.

This clone was seen once. This chain uses TRBV5-6 with TRBJ2-7; D might be TRBD1 (6 bases). The CDR3 consists of 14 residues. CDR1 and CDR2 (germline): SGHDT, YYEEEE. V lost 4 bases to trimming and J lost 2 bases, with 13 bases between them. CDR3 loop: CASSKTGNPYEQYF. Written as DNA, the CDR3 is TGTGCCAGCAGCAAGACAGGTAACCCCTACGAGCAGTACTTC. Based on the CDR3 plus reference TRBV5-6 and TRBJ2-7, the full variable domain is DAGVTQSPTHLIKTRGQQVTLRCSPKSGHDTVSWYQQALGQGPQFIFQYYEEEERQRGNFPDRFSGHQFPNYSSELNVNALLLGDSALYLCASSKTGNPYEQYFGPGTRLTVT.

The chain combines TRBV9 with TRBJ2-2, with 7 positions matching TRBD2. V lost 3 bases to trimming and J lost 7 bases; unmatched junction nucleotides: 6. The germline V gene encodes CDR1 SGDLS and CDR2 YYNGEE. The CDR3 has 14 amino acids. The CDR3 here is CASSAQGEGGELFF. The CDR3 DNA reads TGTGCCAGCAGCGCCCAAGGGGAGGGCGGGGAGCTGTTTTTT.

The V gene is TRBV29-1, the J gene TRBJ2-3, with 8 bases identical to TRBD2. The CDR3 covers 18 residues. V lost 5 bases and J lost 4; bases outside the gene matches: 20. Germline assignment: CDR1 SQVTM and CDR2 ANQGSEA. This CDR3 is CSVPLGGGRSRWADTQYF. The CDR3 bases are TGCAGCGTTCCTCTCGGGGGCGGGAGGAGCCGCTGGGCAGATACGCAGTATTTT.

This chain links TRBV25-1 with TRBJ2-5; 9 nucleotides match TRBD1. The germline gives CDR1 MGHDK, CDR2 SYGVNS. There are 14 residues in the CDR3. V gave up 7 bases and J gave up 1 base; unmatched junction bases: 4. This chain's CDR3 is CASNRQGVQETQYF. The CDR3 bases are TGTGCCAGCAATAGACAGGGGGTCCAAGAGACCCAGTACTTC.

The DNA of the CDR3 is TGTGCCAGCAGTGCGCTAGCGGGAGTTTACGACGAGCAGTACTTC. Protein sequence: CASSALAGVYDEQYF. The chain combines TRBV25-1 with TRBJ2-7, with 10 positions matching TRBD2. V gave up 4 bases and J gave up 5 bases; unmatched junction bases: 8. The CDR3 spans 15 residues. Germline V gives CDR1 MGHDK, CDR2 SYGVNS.

J is TRBJ2-5 and V is TRBV19; D gene unclear. The CDR3 loop spans 12 amino acids. CDR1 and CDR2 (germline): LNHDA, SQIVND (reference sequence). Trimming left V 8 bases short and J 4 bases short, with 11 bases between. In nucleotides, the CDR3 is TGTGCCAGTTCGTTCCCCGGAGAGACCCAGTACTTC. Residues: CASSFPGETQYF.

The chain uses TRBV19 and TRBJ2-3, with TRBD2 matching over 8 bases. The CDR3 contains 15 residues. Looked up from germline, CDR1 is LNHDA and CDR2 is SQIVND (reference sequence). Losses at the gene ends were 2 bases for V and 3 bases for J; bases not matched to a gene: 4. The CDR3, as DNA: TGTGCCAGTAGTATATCTCGACTAGCGACAGATACGCAGTATTTT. Translation gives CASSISRLATDTQYF.

The V call is TRBV27, the J call TRBJ1-5, with D unclear. There are 14 residues in the CDR3. V lost 3 bases and J lost 5, with 11 bases in between. Germline V lookup: CDR1 MNHEY, CDR2 SMNVEV (reference sequence). CDR3 residues: CASSFLGFDQPQHF. The CDR3 nucleotides read TGTGCCAGCAGTTTCCTGGGTTTCGATCAGCCCCAGCATTTT.

The chain links TRBV19 to TRBJ1-5; 7 bases map to TRBD1. V was pared by 10 bases and J by 4 bases, with 16 bases of the junction left unmatched. Germline V lookup: CDR1 LNHDA, CDR2 SQIVND (reference sequence). CDR3 length equals 16 residues. CDR3 amino acids: CATTPNRGQGNQPQHF. CDR3 DNA sequence: TGTGCCACCACCCCCAACAGGGGTCAGGGGAATCAGCCCCAGCATTTT.

The chain couples TRBV28 to TRBJ1-2, with D uncertain. V was pared by 5 bases and J by 6 bases, with 7 bases between. There are 11 residues in the CDR3. In germline, CDR1 is MDHEN, CDR2 SYDVKM. The CDR3 here is CASSPGNGYTF. CDR3 nucleotide sequence: TGTGCCAGCAGTCCGGGAAATGGCTACACCTTC.

This chain connects TRBV18 to TRBJ2-5; the match to TRBD1 covers 7 bases. Looked up from germline, CDR1 is KGHSH and CDR2 is LQKENI. Trimming at V came to 8 bases and at J to 4 bases, leaving 4 bases not matched to a gene. CDR3 length: 12 residues. CDR3 nucleotide sequence: TGTGCCAGCATAGACAGGGTAGAGACCCAGTACTTC. This gives the protein CASIDRVETQYF.

This clone appeared a few times. Other DNA sequences from this sample encode an identical CDR3 as well. The V and J genes are TRBV5-1 and TRBJ2-3; a weak D match, TRBD1 (5 bases). Per germline, CDR1 SGHRS and CDR2 YFSETQ. The V end lost 0 bases, the J end lost 3 bases, and 5 bases lay between the germline ends. There are 13 residues in the CDR3. CDR3: CASSLDRTDTQYF. CDR3 in DNA: TGCGCCAGCAGCTTGGACAGGACAGATACGCAGTATTTT.

The chain joins TRBV5-5 to TRBJ2-3; D ambiguous. The germline V gene has CDR1 SGHKS and CDR2 YYEKEE (reference sequence). V lost 4 bases and J lost 1, with 13 bases in between. The CDR3 contains 15 residues. CDR3 in DNA: TGTGCCAGCAGCCGGCCCGAGGTCCGCACAGATACGCAGTATTTT. It specifies CASSRPEVRTDTQYF.